Listed here are 22 T cell receptor beta chains from one sample, sequenced in a study of beta chain features in type 1 diabetes. Findings of the study overall: A moderate, significant TCRB CDR3 shortening appeared in type 1 diabetes across four CD4+ subsets.

Every bit of the isolated RNA underwent reverse transcription, so sequencing read expressed TCRB transcripts. The repertoire was sequenced with immunoSEQ multiplex PCR; TCRdb's copy has only in-frame clones and lacks some. The sample shows about 300,000 clones, approximately 13% of them seen only once. These receptors' targets are unknown. The sample comprised naive CD4+ T cells from blood. All receptors come from a woman aged 18-35 years with type 1 diabetes.

The rearrangement joins TRBV29-1 to TRBJ2-3; TRBD2 agrees at 8 bases. Germline CDR1 is SQVTM and CDR2 is ANQGSEA. This CDR3 has 11 residues. V lost 4 bases and J lost 11; bases outside the gene matches: 5. CDR3 amino acids: CSVAGGVMQYF. The CDR3 coding sequence is TGCAGCGTTGCCGGGGGGGTAATGCAGTATTTT.

This clone has just a few counts. V and J are TRBV30 and TRBJ2-3, with 10 bases aligning to TRBD1. The trim removed 1 base at V and 5 bases at J, leaving 9 bases unmatched. Germline V gene lookup returns CDR1 GTSNPN and CDR2 SVGIG (reference sequence). CDR3 length equals 16 residues. This CDR3 is CAWSARTGGQLDTQYF. For the CDR3, the DNA is TGTGCCTGGAGTGCCCGGACAGGGGGACAACTAGATACGCAGTATTTT.

The chain links TRBV28 to TRBJ2-7; 7 nucleotides match TRBD1. V lost 8 bases to trimming and J lost 3 bases; unmatched junction nucleotides: 13. CDR1 is MDHEN, CDR2 SYDVKM, per germline. The length of the CDR3 is 15 residues. The CDR3 here is CASLSPGAGGYEQYF. The CDR3 nucleotides read TGTGCCAGCCTTTCTCCCGGAGCAGGGGGCTACGAGCAGTACTTC.

The chain is built from TRBV11-2 and TRBJ2-1; 7 positions agree with TRBD2. The CDR3 covers 17 residues. Germline V CDR1 and CDR2: SGHAT, FQNNGV. V lost 3 bases to trimming and J lost 6 bases; unmatched junction nucleotides: 14. In nucleotides, the CDR3 is TGTGCCAGCAGCTTGGAAGGCGGGGGAGTTCCGGCCAATGAGCAGTTCTTC. Protein: CASSLEGGGVPANEQFF.

This clone was found a few times. The chain uses TRBV12-5 and TRBJ2-1, with 12 bases fitting TRBD2. CDR1 is LGHNT and CDR2 is FRNRAP in the germline V gene. The CDR3 length is 15 residues. J was trimmed by 9 bases and V by 1 base; bases with no gene match: 4. Written as DNA, the CDR3 is TGTGCTAGTGGTTTGGGACTAGCGGGAGTCTCTGAGCAGTTCTTC. This sequence encodes CASGLGLAGVSEQFF.

The rearrangement uses TRBV7-8 and TRBJ2-3; 8 bases line up with TRBD1. There are 14 residues in the CDR3. In germline, CDR1 is SGHVS, CDR2 FQNEAQ. J gave up 4 bases and V 3 bases, and 3 bases lay outside the gene matches. CDR3 sequence: CASSFSTGADTQYF. The CDR3, as DNA: TGTGCCAGCAGCTTCTCGACAGGGGCAGATACGCAGTATTTT.

This clone appeared a few times. The chain uses TRBV28 and TRBJ1-5; 7 bases agree with TRBD1. Per the germline V gene, CDR1 is MDHEN and CDR2 is SYDVKM. V lost 6 bases and J lost 0; bases outside the gene matches: 2. The CDR3 is 14 residues long. The CDR3 region has the DNA TGTGCCAGCAGCCGGGACAGTAGCAATCAGCCCCAGCATTTT. It codes for CASSRDSSNQPQHF.

This clone was picked up a small number of times. The chain employs TRBV28 and TRBJ2-7, with 12 bases that match TRBD2. The CDR3 length is 15 residues. J lost 4 bases, V lost 5 bases, and 6 bases had no gene match. The germline CDR1 and CDR2 sequences are MDHEN and SYDVKM. CDR3 residues: CASSLRTSGMYEQYF. The CDR3, as DNA: TGTGCCAGCAGTCTCCGGACTAGCGGGATGTACGAGCAGTACTTC.

The rearrangement joins TRBV6-1 to TRBJ2-7, with 8 bases matching TRBD2. J gave up 0 bases and V 1 base, and 2 bases lay outside the gene matches. The CDR3 runs 15 residues. The V gene's germline CDR1 is MNHNS and CDR2 SASEGT. Here the CDR3 reads CASSEESGSSYEQYV. The CDR3 region has the DNA TGTGCCAGCAGTGAAGAAAGCGGGAGCTCCTACGAGCAGTACGTC.

V gene TRBV11-3 combines with J gene TRBJ1-1; no clear D gene. The CDR3 is 14 residues long. V was pared by 3 bases and J by 0 bases, with 8 bases between. The V gene's germline CDR1 is SGHNT and CDR2 YENEEA. Here the CDR3 DNA reads TGTGCCAGCAGCTTTTCGGGGTTGAACACTGAAGCTTTCTTT. It encodes CASSFSGLNTEAFF.

A few counts support this clone. This CDR3 reads CASSRDTSYNEQFF. The DNA for the CDR3 is TGTGCCAGCTCTCGAGACACGTCTTACAATGAGCAGTTCTTC. The chain recombines TRBV18 with TRBJ2-1; D is undetermined. V was shortened by 6 bases and J by 4 bases, with 13 bases between the two germline ends. The germline CDR1 and CDR2 sequences are KGHSH and LQKENI. The CDR3 runs to 14 residues.

The chain combines TRBV7-9 with TRBJ2-1, with D maybe TRBD1 (5 bases). Germline CDR1 is SEHNR and CDR2 is FQNEAQ (reference sequence). The ends were cut back, 4 bases at V and 6 bases at J, with 13 bases in the middle. The CDR3 has 14 residues. The CDR3 nucleotides read TGTGCCAGCAGCTACTCCTCGACAGTCAATGAGCAGTTCTTC. Protein: CASSYSSTVNEQFF.

The rearrangement links TRBV18 to TRBJ2-5; TRBD1 might be the D (5 bases). V lost 3 bases, J lost 3 bases, and 8 bases lay in between. Germline V gene sequence: CDR1 KGHSH, CDR2 LQKENI. The length of the CDR3 is 13 residues. The CDR3 reads CASSPRREETQYF. Written as DNA, the CDR3 is TGTGCCAGCTCACCTCGCAGGGAAGAGACCCAGTACTTC.

This clone was seen only a few times. The rearrangement links TRBV29-1 to TRBJ2-1, with a weak D call TRBD2 (7 bases). The CDR3 is made up of 14 amino acids. Germline V gives CDR1 SQVTM, CDR2 ANQGSEA. V lost 8 bases and J lost 9, with 23 bases in between. As DNA, the CDR3 is TGCAGCATCACCTCGGCGCGGGGGCCGGGTGAGCAGTTCTTC. Its translation: CSITSARGPGEQFF.

This clone was observed a handful of times. The genes are TRBV7-9 and TRBJ2-2; 7 nucleotides match TRBD1. Unmatched junction bases numbered 5, after V lost 10 bases and J lost 6 bases. CDR3 size: 12 residues. The germline CDR1 and CDR2 sequences are SEHNR and FQNEAQ (reference sequence). The CDR3 nucleotides are TGTGCCACCCCAGGGGGAGCCGGGGAGCTGTTTTTT. Its translation: CATPGGAGELFF.

The chain links TRBV2 to TRBJ1-2; a weak D match, TRBD1 (5 bases). Germline loops: CDR1 SNHLY, CDR2 FYNNEI. V gave up 2 bases and J gave up 4 bases, with 11 bases separating them. This CDR3 has 14 amino acids. CDR3 coding DNA: TGTGCCAGCAGTGAAACAGGTAGAGCCTATGGCTACACCTTC. This translates into CASSETGRAYGYTF.

There are a few counts of this clone. CDR3 residues: CSAEGGSGRDSYNEQFF. In nucleotides, the CDR3 is TGCAGCGCCGAGGGAGGTAGCGGGAGGGATTCCTACAATGAGCAGTTCTTC. This rearrangement joins TRBV29-1 to TRBJ2-1; 11 nucleotides line up with TRBD2. The CDR3 has 17 amino acids. Germline trimming cut 7 bases from V and 1 base from J; bases unmatched to any gene: 12. Looked up from germline, CDR1 is SQVTM and CDR2 is ANQGSEA.

This clone appeared a few times. V usage is TRBV30 and J usage is TRBJ1-4, with D perhaps TRBD1 (6 bases). Germline-derived CDR1 and CDR2 are GTSNPN and SVGIG (reference sequence). V lost 4 bases to trimming and J lost 8 bases, with 14 bases between them. The CDR3 has 13 amino acids. CDR3 bases: TGTGCCTGGACCCGGGACATCGCAGAAAAACTGTTTTTT. Translation: CAWTRDIAEKLFF.

The chain combines TRBV5-4 with TRBJ1-2, with D uncertain. Germline V gene sequence: CDR1 SGHNT, CDR2 YYREEE (reference sequence). Trimming stripped 0 bases from V and 3 bases from J, with 9 bases between. The CDR3 is 14 amino acids. CDR3 amino acids: CASSLGGIDYGYTF. The DNA of the CDR3 is TGTGCCAGCAGCTTGGGCGGGATAGACTATGGCTACACCTTC.

This clone was seen only a few times. V usage is TRBV6-6 and J usage is TRBJ1-2; 8 nucleotides agree with TRBD1. J lost 8 bases, V lost 6 bases, and 14 bases had no gene match. Germline CDR1 and CDR2: MNHNY and SVGAGI (reference sequence). The CDR3 is 15 residues long. CDR3 protein: CASRPPGQVTEGYTF. CDR3 sequence (DNA): TGTGCCAGCAGGCCCCCGGGACAGGTGACGGAGGGCTACACCTTC.

This clone was observed a handful of times. The DNA of the CDR3 is TGTGCCAGCTCACCACTCCCCGGACAGGGACGGGGGTCTGAACAGTACTTC. This sequence encodes CASSPLPGQGRGSEQYF. This rearrangement joins TRBV18 to TRBJ2-7; 8 bases are shared with TRBD1. V shed 1 base and J 10 bases; nucleotides not matched to a gene: 18. Per the germline V gene, CDR1 is KGHSH and CDR2 is LQKENI. The CDR3 contains 17 residues.

The sample holds a few counts of this clone. The V gene is TRBV6-1, the J gene TRBJ2-3; TRBD2 is a possible D gene (5 bases). The CDR3 contains 13 residues. Trimming shortened V by 10 bases and J by 2 bases, and 13 bases separated the two germline ends. CDR1 and CDR2 from the germline V gene are MNHNS and SASEGT. CDR3 loop: CATSGETTDTQYF. The CDR3 coding sequence is TGTGCCACCTCCGGGGAAACCACAGATACGCAGTATTTT.